These 10 T cell receptor beta chains were all obtained from the same sample, sequenced in a study of naive and memory T cell subsets. Treatment meaning: skin biopsy from PPD injection site in Mantoux-positive individual. Reverse transcription used DNase-treated unsorted total RNA, aiming for roughly 1 to 1000 ng. Blood and skin TCR RNA was reverse transcribed with alpha and beta constant primers. TCRdb recomputed calls from the UMI-ligation and nested PCR reads with MiXCR, one row per CDR3 protein. The sample lists 15,000 to 20,000 distinct CDR3 sequences, nearly 9.5% occurring once. The sequencing here drew on skin, taken from a tuberculin skin test site. The receptor source for this set is an adult in good health.

This clonotype was detected ten times or more. V is TRBV5-6 and J is TRBJ2-3, with D possibly matching TRBD1 (5 bases). The CDR3 spans 16 residues. V lost 1 base and J lost 3, with 15 bases in between. Germline CDR1 SGHDT, CDR2 YYEEEE. The CDR3: CASSLYRTGRTDTQYF. In DNA form, the CDR3 reads TGTGCCAGCAGCTTGTACCGCACAGGACGTACAGATACGCAGTATTTT.

V usage is TRBV5-6 and J usage is TRBJ2-3, with TRBD2 matching over 8 bases. After removal of 0 bases from V and 6 bases from J, the junction contained 9 bases not matched to a gene. The CDR3 covers 16 residues. Germline CDR1 reads SGHDT; CDR2 reads YYEEEE. The CDR3 protein is CASSLATREAVDTQYF. CDR3 DNA: TGTGCCAGCAGCTTGGCTACGCGGGAGGCTGTGGATACGCAGTATTTT.

Relative to its sample, this clonotype is medium-sized (0.01 to 0.1%). The chain links TRBV4-1 to TRBJ2-1, with 15 bases lining up with TRBD2. The CDR3 has 19 residues. CDR1 and CDR2 from the germline V gene are MGHRA and YSYEKL. V was pared by 5 bases and J by 8 bases, with 16 bases of the junction left unmatched. The CDR3: CASSGPGLAGGPQRDEQFF. In DNA, the CDR3 is TGCGCCAGCAGCGGACCGGGACTAGCGGGAGGCCCCCAACGGGATGAGCAGTTCTTC.

This clonotype was seen a handful of times. The chain uses TRBV3-1 and TRBJ2-1; TRBD1 matches at 8 bases. Unmatched junction bases numbered 10, after V lost 6 bases and J lost 9 bases. The germline CDR1 and CDR2 sequences are LGHDT and YNNKEL (reference sequence). The CDR3 runs 14 residues. Written as DNA, the CDR3 is TGTGCCAGCAGGATTCAGGGGGCCTTTGGTGAGCAGTTCTTC. Encoded protein: CASRIQGAFGEQFF.

In this sample, this clonotype turned up many times. The rearrangement joins TRBV7-9 to TRBJ2-3; D unresolved. V was clipped by 2 bases and J by 3 bases, with 6 bases between them. This CDR3 comprises 13 residues. Germline CDR1 is SEHNR and CDR2 is FQNEAQ (reference sequence). The DNA of the CDR3 is TGTGCCAGCAGCTTATTAGAGACAGATACGCAGTATTTT. It is translated as CASSLLETDTQYF.

By sample fraction, this clonotype is medium-sized. This sequence joins TRBV20-1 and TRBJ2-7; TRBD1 matches 8 bases. The CDR3 totals 17 residues. V lost 3 bases and J lost 1; bases outside the gene matches: 14. In germline, CDR1 is DFQATT, CDR2 SNEGSKA (reference sequence). The CDR3 region is CSASLGITGGFSYEQYF. The CDR3 nucleotides read TGCAGTGCTAGTCTTGGCATAACAGGGGGGTTTTCCTACGAGCAGTACTTC.

The chain has TRBV10-3 and TRBJ1-1; D remains ambiguous. This CDR3 has 13 residues. Germline V CDR1 and CDR2: ENHRY, SYGVKD. V lost 4 bases to trimming and J lost 4 bases, with 10 bases between them. The CDR3 nucleotides read TGTGCCATCAGTGCAATCGTGGGCACTGAAGCTTTCTTT. Its translation is CAISAIVGTEAFF.

This clonotype came up a few times. A much bigger clone sits one base away, suggesting this may be a read error. The chain employs TRBV24-1 and TRBJ1-2; no definite D call. CDR3 size: 11 residues. The germline V gene has CDR1 KGHDR and CDR2 SFDVKD. Written as DNA, the CDR3 is TGTGCCACCAGTGATTGGGCTGGCGACACCTTC. Translation: CATSDWAGDTF.

In this sample, this clonotype turned up many times. The genes are TRBV6-5 and TRBJ2-1; D is tentatively TRBD1 or TRBD2 (5 bases each). Deletions cut 5 bases from V and 0 bases from J, with 23 bases between. The germline V gene has CDR1 MNHEY and CDR2 SVGAGI. The CDR3 is 19 residues long. The DNA of the CDR3 is TGTGCCAGCAGTACCCTCAGACCGGGACCCAAGAGCTCCTACAATGAGCAGTTCTTC. This gives the protein CASSTLRPGPKSSYNEQFF.

This clonotype showed up just a few times. With a much larger clone just one base away, this may be a read error. V and J are TRBV7-2 and TRBJ2-7; 7 bases line up with TRBD2. Per the germline V gene, CDR1 is SGHTA and CDR2 is FQGNSA. The CDR3 length is 13 residues. The junction had 3 bases not matched to a gene; V was cut back by 5 bases and J by 2 bases. The CDR3 bases are TGTGCCAGCAGCGGCGGGAGTACCTACGAGCAGTACTTC. This translates into CASSGGSTYEQYF. Together with reference TRBV7-2 and TRBJ2-7, the CDR3 gives the full variable domain: GAGVSQSPSNKVTEKGKDVELRCDPISGHTALYWYRQSLGQGLEFLIYFQGNSAPDKSGLPSDRFSAERTGGSVSTLTIQRTQQEDSAVYLCASSGGSTYEQYFGPGTRLTVT.